The rows below give T cell receptor beta chains drawn from one sample of a study of blood T cell repertoires in COVID-19. Using immunoSEQ multiplex PCR, the repertoire was profiled, and TCRdb retains in-frame clones only, with some absent. Found here are around 200,000 clones, approximately 82% of them singletons; the top ten hold 2.5% to 3.5%. The source material was peripheral blood. Receptor source: a man aged 50-60 years with active or convalescent COVID-19. Both conserved end residues are part of each CDR3. The D gene is left open where the match is weak. Size is omitted from some rows. Given values are once, few, many or a class for expanded clones.

d_call j_call v_call clone_size cdr3_nt cdr3_aa
TRBD1 TRBJ2-3 TRBV7-9 - TGTGCCAGCAGTTTCGACAGGGGAGATACGCAGTATTTT CASSFDRGDTQYF
- TRBJ1-3 TRBV21-1 - TGTGCCAGCCCGACGCCGGGGGACCCCCACGGCCCCACTGGAAACACCATATATTTT CASPTPGDPHGPTGNTIYF
TRBD1 TRBJ1-1 TRBV4-3 - TGCGCCAGCAGCTCAAGGACAGGCCGGGAAGCTTTCTTT CASSSRTGREAFF
- TRBJ2-3 TRBV29-1 - TGCAGCGTTGAAGATGAGCTGGGGCTCCCGGCGGAGTATTTT CSVEDELGLPAEYF
TRBD2 TRBJ2-2 TRBV5-1 - TGCGCCAGCAGCTTGGTTCGGGGGGAAAGCGGGGAGCTGTTTTTT CASSLVRGESGELFF
TRBD2 TRBJ2-3 TRBV28 - TGTGCCAGCATAGCGGGAGCCACCACAGATACGCAGTATTTT CASIAGATTDTQYF
- TRBJ1-2 TRBV29-1 - TGCAGCGTTGAAGATCTGGTAGGGTGGGAGGGCTATGGCTACACCTTC CSVEDLVGWEGYGYTF
- TRBJ2-5 TRBV7-2 - TGTGCCAGCAGCTTAGCGGACACAGAGACCCAGTACTTC CASSLADTETQYF
- TRBJ1-1 TRBV28 few TGTGCCAGCCTAGCGAACACTGAAGCTTTCTTT CASLANTEAFF
- TRBJ1-5 TRBV7-2 - TGTGCCAGCAGCTCGAGGGTCTTATTGCCCCAGCATTTT CASSSRVLLPQHF
TRBD1 TRBJ1-3 TRBV9 - TGTGCCAGCAGCGTAGCTCTCCAGGGGGCGGCTGGAAACACCATATATTTT CASSVALQGAAGNTIYF
- TRBJ2-1 TRBV7-9 - TGTGCCAGCAGCTTAGAAGGGGGGGTGTACAATGAGCAGTTCTTC CASSLEGGVYNEQFF
TRBD2 TRBJ2-1 TRBV24-1 - TGTGCCACCAGTGATCGTGGACTAGCGGAATACAATGAGCAGTTCTTC CATSDRGLAEYNEQFF
TRBD1 TRBJ1-2 TRBV6-5 few TGTGCCAGCAGTTCCGGGACAGGGGGCTTTAACTATGGCTACACCTTC CASSSGTGGFNYGYTF
TRBD1 TRBJ2-7 TRBV5-1 - TGCGCCAGCAGCGCACGACAGGGGGCCGGGGAGCAGTACTTC CASSARQGAGEQYF